This TCR beta chain was documented in a study of CD8+ T cells in alopecia areata. Across the whole study: Administration of oral tofacitinib to treated patients was at 5 to 10 mg twice daily.

Researchers gathered lesional scalp punch biopsies and peripheral blood from patients with alopecia areata. Regarding this clone: Its antigen is currently unknown.

Study conclusions and caveats: Between patients, shared TCR sequences were less clear than in mice. This was possibly due in part to HLA diversity in the patient population. Across lesional scalp, and particularly alopecia totalis/universalis, clonality surpassed that of normal scalp.

cDNA serving as the sequencing template came from extracted, reverse transcribed RNA. The protocol was immunoSEQ multiplex PCR, while the TCRdb copy is restricted to in-frame clones and leaves out a portion. The repertoire holds 110,000 or so clones, with around two fifths as singletons. Sample: CD4+ T cells sorted from blood. This TCR came from a human donor with alopecia areata.

In DNA form, the CDR3 reads TGTGCCAGCAGTTACTCAGGACAGGGCCAGGGCTACACCTTC. It encodes CASSYSGQGQGYTF. The chain joins TRBV6-5 to TRBJ1-2, with 8 nucleotides matching TRBD1. The CDR3 has 14 residues. Germline V gives CDR1 MNHEY, CDR2 SVGAGI. V shed 0 bases and J 8 bases; nucleotides not matched to a gene: 5.